The present T cell receptor (beta chain) was sequenced within a study of a mutant IDH1 vaccine in newly diagnosed glioma. Across the whole study: Vaccination began 4-6 weeks post radiotherapy alone, or with temozolomide cycles.

Using immunoSEQ multiplex PCR, the repertoire was profiled, and TCRdb retains in-frame clones only, with some absent. Here the sample spans about 32,000 clones, approximately 89% being singletons. Trimming left V 0 bases short and J 4 bases short, with 12 bases between. From germline, CDR1 is LGHNA and CDR2 YNFKEQ. The CDR3 is made up of 15 amino acids. Regarding this clone: What it recognizes is unknown.

The time point denotes: week 47, end of study. All doses held 300 ug of mutant IDH1 20-mer peptide, with topical imiquimod. Eight vaccine doses were administered to patients at weeks 1, 3, 5, 7, 11, 15, 19 and 23. The donors had new WHO grade 3 or 4 astrocytomas; these were IDH1-mutant and ATRX-lost. The specimen comprised PBMCs, sampled from a glioma patient whose treatment included an IDH1 peptide vaccine. V gene TRBV4-2 combines with J gene TRBJ1-2; D gene uncertain. The sequence derives from a man aged 35-49 years with glioma. CDR3: CASSQDVRWGYGYTF. The CDR3 DNA reads TGTGCCAGCAGCCAAGATGTCCGGTGGGGCTATGGCTACACCTTC.